Listed below are T cell receptor beta chains from one sample, sequenced in a study of OX40 agonist ivuxolimab in advanced cancers. Clones were sequenced by immunoSEQ multiplex PCR, and TCRdb holds only the in-frame ones, with some missing. Found here are around 12,000 clones, around 74% of them singletons; the top ten hold 35%. The material was CD4+ or CD8+ T cells sorted from blood, obtained in a trial of the OX40 agonist ivuxolimab. Receptor source: an adult with an advanced solid tumor such as melanoma, head and neck, liver or kidney cancer. Both conserved end residues are part of each CDR3. Each record gives: clone size, D gene, J gene, V gene, CDR3 DNA, CDR3 protein. The D gene is left open where the match is weak. A clone size is listed for some rows: how often the clone was seen (once, few, many), or a class if it is expanded.

>.|.|TRBJ2-1|TRBV19
TGTGCCAGTAGTAGGGGGGAGGGGGAGAGCGACAATGAGCAGTTCTTC
CASSRGEGESDNEQFF
>.|TRBD2|TRBJ2-5|TRBV29-1
TGCAGCGCCGCGGGGGGGCACGAGACCCAGTACTTC
CSAAGGHETQYF
>once|.|TRBJ1-2|TRBV5-1
TGCGCCAGCCAAGTTCGAAAGACCTATGGCTACACCTTC
CASQVRKTYGYTF
>.|TRBD1|TRBJ1-1|TRBV27
TGTGCCAGCAGTCCCGGGACAGCAAACACTGAAGCTTTCTTT
CASSPGTANTEAFF
>.|.|TRBJ2-7|TRBV6-1
TGTGCCAGCAGTGAGTCTTCCTACGAGCAGTACTTC
CASSESSYEQYF
>.|.|TRBJ2-7|TRBV19
TGTGCCAGTCGCCCCTGGGTGGGCTCCTACGAGCAGTACTTC
CASRPWVGSYEQYF
>.|.|TRBJ2-5|TRBV5-4
TGTGCCAGCAGCTTGTTCGAGACCCAGTACTTC
CASSLFETQYF
>once|.|TRBJ1-1|TRBV2
TGTGCCAGCATTTCGGACAGCTGGGGGACTGAAGCTTTCTTT
CASISDSWGTEAFF
>.|.|TRBJ1-2|TRBV4-3
TGCGCCAGCAGCCGCGGAACGGGAGGCTACACCTTC
CASSRGTGGYTF
>.|.|TRBJ2-1|TRBV27
TGTGCCAGCAGTTTAATGGCTACCATCTCCTACAATGAGCAGTTCTTC
CASSLMATISYNEQFF
>.|TRBD1|TRBJ1-2|TRBV19
TGTGCCAGTAGTATAACAGGGGGCTCTCTCTATGGCTACACCTTC
CASSITGGSLYGYTF
>.|.|TRBJ2-5|TRBV5-4
TGTGCCAGCAGCTCGGGCCCTACCCAGTACTTC
CASSSGPTQYF
>.|.|TRBJ1-2|TRBV20-1
TGCAGTGCCCAAATGGATGGTGGCTACACCTTC
CSAQMDGGYTF
>large|.|TRBJ1-5|TRBV11-2
TGTGCCAGCAGCTTAACCGACCATCAGCCCCAGCATTTT
CASSLTDHQPQHF
>.|TRBD1|TRBJ2-7|TRBV27
TGTGCCAGCATCCCGACCGGGACAGGGACTTACGAGCAGTACTTC
CASIPTGTGTYEQYF
>medium-sized|.|TRBJ2-3|TRBV28
TGTGCCAGCAGTTTGGGTGGCGCAGATACGCAGTATTTT
CASSLGGADTQYF
>.|TRBD2|TRBJ2-1|TRBV5-1
TGCGCCAGCAGGGGAATTGCGGGAGGTAATAATGAGCAGTTCTTC
CASRGIAGGNNEQFF
>.|TRBD1|TRBJ2-6|TRBV30
TGTGCCTGGACTGGGACAGGGGTCACCGGGGCCAACGTCCTGACTTTC
CAWTGTGVTGANVLTF
>.|TRBD2|TRBJ2-1|TRBV27
TGTGCCAGCAGTGCCAGCGGGAGAGGGAATGAGCAGTTCTTC
CASSASGRGNEQFF
>.|.|TRBJ1-2|TRBV9
TGTGCCAGCAAGAGAACAGGTGGCTACACCTTC
CASKRTGGYTF
>.|.|TRBJ2-3|TRBV7-2
TGTGCCAGCAGCTCCGGAGGGACTTGGGCCACAGATACGCAGTATTTT
CASSSGGTWATDTQYF
>.|TRBD1|TRBJ2-2|TRBV7-9
TGTGCCAGCAGCCCTAGACAGGGGCCGGACACCGGGGAGCTGTTTTTT
CASSPRQGPDTGELFF
>.|TRBD2|TRBJ2-1|TRBV4-1
TGTGCCAGCAGCCAAGGACTAGCGGGAGGGACCAATGAGCAGTTCTTC
CASSQGLAGGTNEQFF
>.|.|TRBJ2-3|TRBV6-5
TGTGCCAGCAGCCTCTCAGATACGCAGTATTTT
CASSLSDTQYF
>few|.|TRBJ2-7|TRBV7-6
TGTGCCAGCAGCCTGGAAGGGAGATCCGAGCAGTACTTC
CASSLEGRSEQYF
>few|.|TRBJ2-5|TRBV6-6
TGTGCCAGCAGGTCAGACCAAGAGACCCAGTACTTC
CASRSDQETQYF
>.|TRBD1|TRBJ2-7|TRBV30
TGTGCCTGGAGTGGACAGGGATCCTACGAGCAGTACTTC
CAWSGQGSYEQYF
>once|.|TRBJ2-7|TRBV11-3
TGTGCCAGCAGCTTACTACAGGGACCTTCCTACGAGCAGTACTTC
CASSLLQGPSYEQYF
>few|TRBD2|TRBJ2-1|TRBV27
TGTGCCAGCAGTCCAATCCCGACTAGCGGGAGGGGAGGTGAGCAGTTCTTC
CASSPIPTSGRGGEQFF
>once|.|TRBJ2-5|TRBV21-1
TGTGCCAGCAGCAACTCCCAGGGGACCGCCTCAGAGACCCAGTACTTC
CASSNSQGTASETQYF
>.|TRBD2|TRBJ2-5|TRBV7-2
TGTGCCAGCAGCCCGACATTACTAGCGGGAGGGGGGGAGACCCAGTACTTC
CASSPTLLAGGGETQYF
>.|TRBD2|TRBJ2-7|TRBV12-5
TGTGCTAGTTATAGCGGGAAGGCCTACGAGCAGTACTTC
CASYSGKAYEQYF
>.|TRBD2|TRBJ2-7|TRBV5-6
TGTGCCAGCAGCCCGGGACTAGCGGACGAGCAGTACTTC
CASSPGLADEQYF
>medium-sized|.|TRBJ2-7|TRBV29-1
TGCAGCGTTTGGGGAACGGGTCTGTCCTACGAGCAGTACTTC
CSVWGTGLSYEQYF
>.|.|TRBJ2-3|TRBV25-1
TGTGCCAGCAGTGAACCAGGGATCACAGATACGCAGTATTTT
CASSEPGITDTQYF